This T cell receptor (beta chain) emerged from a study of shared clonotypes between healthy human individuals. TCRdb keeps only in-frame clones here, not all; method: immunoSEQ multiplex PCR. The sample shows roughly 760,000 clones, approximately 74% of them seen only once. This clone came up many times. The CDR3 consists of 13 residues. CDR1 is ENHRY, CDR2 SYGVKD, per germline. Trimming took off 4 bases at V and 7 bases at J, with 13 bases between the two ends. V usage is TRBV10-3 and J usage is TRBJ1-2, with D perhaps TRBD1 (6 bases). The sample was memory CD4+ T cells sorted from blood. The subset denotes: CD45RA-negative fraction. This sequence originates from a woman aged 30 to 39 in good health. The CDR3 protein is CAISVLGGSGYTF. The CDR3 bases are TGTGCCATCAGTGTCTTGGGGGGCTCTGGCTACACCTTC.